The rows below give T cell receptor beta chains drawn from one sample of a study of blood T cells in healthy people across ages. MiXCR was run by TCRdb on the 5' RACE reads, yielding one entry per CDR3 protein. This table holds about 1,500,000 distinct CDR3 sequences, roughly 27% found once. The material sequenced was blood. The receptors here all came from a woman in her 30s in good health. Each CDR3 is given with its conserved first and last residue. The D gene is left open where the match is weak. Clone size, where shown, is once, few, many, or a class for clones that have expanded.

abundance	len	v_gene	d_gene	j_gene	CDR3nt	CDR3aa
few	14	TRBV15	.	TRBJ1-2	TGTGCCGCCAGCAGAGATCCAACATCGAGTGGCTACACCTTC	CAASRDPTSSGYTF
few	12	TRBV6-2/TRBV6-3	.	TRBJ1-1	TGTGCCAGCACTCTACGGGGGCTTGGAGCTTTCTTT	CASTLRGLGAFF
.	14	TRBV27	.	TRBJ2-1	TGTGCCAGCAGTATACGACCGGGGAACAATGAGCAGTTCTTC	CASSIRPGNNEQFF
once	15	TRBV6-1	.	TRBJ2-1	TGTGCCGCCGCGGCCTCGCTTAGCTCCTACAATGAGCAGTTCTTC	CAAAASLSSYNEQFF
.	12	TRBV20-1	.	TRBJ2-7	TGCAGTGCACGAGGGGTCGATTACGAGCAGTACTTC	CSARGVDYEQYF
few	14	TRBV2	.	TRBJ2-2	TGTGCCAGCAAGGAACAGGGGAACACCGGGGAGCTGTTTTTT	CASKEQGNTGELFF
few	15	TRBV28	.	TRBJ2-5	TGTGCCAGCAGTTTACTGGACCCAGGGAAAAAGACCCAGTACTTC	CASSLLDPGKKTQYF
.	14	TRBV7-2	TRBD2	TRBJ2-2	TGTGCCAGCAGCCCCCAACTAGCGCCCGGGGAGCTGTTTTTT	CASSPQLAPGELFF
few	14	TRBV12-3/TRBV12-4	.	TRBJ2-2	TGTGCCAGTCTTTCGGGGGCGATCACCGGGGAGCTGTTTTTT	CASLSGAITGELFF
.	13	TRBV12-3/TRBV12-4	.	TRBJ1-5	TGTGCCACCAACATTGGGGGGGTTCAGCCCCAGCATTTT	CATNIGGVQPQHF
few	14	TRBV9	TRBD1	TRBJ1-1	TGTGCCAGCAGCGTCCAGGACAGGGGTCGAGAAGCTTTCTTT	CASSVQDRGREAFF
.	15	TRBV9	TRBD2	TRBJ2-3	TGTGCCAACAGCGGCGGGGGGTTAAGCACAGATACGCAGTATTTT	CANSGGGLSTDTQYF